The 2 T cell receptor beta chains below come from one sample, sequenced in a study of control samples from healthy donors and cancer patients. The protocol was immunoSEQ multiplex PCR, while the TCRdb copy is restricted to in-frame clones and leaves out a portion. The table has around 130,000 clones, roughly 86% seen once. Sequenced: PBMCs. The receptors stem from a man aged 45-65 years with head and neck cancer.

As regards this clone: Distinct nucleotide sequences in the sample also encode this CDR3. V gene TRBV29-1 combines with J gene TRBJ1-1, with D unclear. V was cut by 5 bases and J by 2 bases, with 6 bases left in between. This CDR3 region has 11 residues. CDR1 and CDR2 (germline): SQVTM, ANQGSEA. The CDR3 region has the DNA TGCAGCGTTAGATTAAACACTGAAGCTTTCTTT. It encodes CSVRLNTEAFF.

This chain connects TRBV18 to TRBJ1-1; unclear D gene. The germline CDR1 and CDR2 sequences are KGHSH and LQKENI. The CDR3 is made up of 12 amino acids. V lost 6 bases and J lost 3, with 8 bases in between. The CDR3 loop reads CASSPGYTEAFF. The CDR3 region has the DNA TGTGCCAGCTCCCCGGGGTACACTGAAGCTTTCTTT.